Given below is one TCR beta chain in context. Antigen specificity is unknown. The data were obtained in a study of T cells and Merkel cell carcinoma outcomes. General observations from the study: In Merkel cell carcinoma, repertoire and T-cell density reportedly predicted outcomes.

This CDR3 region has 14 residues. V lost 2 bases and J 1 base, leaving 11 bases between the germline ends. Germline-derived CDR1 and CDR2 are GTSNPN and SVGIG (reference sequence). Repertoires were generated with immunoSEQ multiplex PCR, while TCRdb's copy carries only in-frame clones and drops some. The repertoire has hundreds of clones, roughly 91% of them found once; the top ten carry about 5.7%. The specimen sequenced was tumor tissue from Merkel cell carcinoma. V gene TRBV30 combines with J gene TRBJ1-1, with D possibly matching TRBD1 (5 bases). This sequence was found in a human donor with Merkel cell carcinoma. This CDR3 reads CAWSSKGRNTEAFF. The DNA for the CDR3 is TGTGCCTGGAGTAGTAAGGGGAGGAACACTGAAGCTTTCTTT.